Listed below are T cell receptor beta chains from one sample, sequenced in a study of cytomegalovirus exposure and HLA in healthy donors. TCRdb's copy holds only in-frame clones and misses some; the assay was immunoSEQ multiplex PCR. The sample's table shows under 130,000 clones. The sequencing input was PBMCs. These receptor sequences come from a middle-aged man in good health and CMV-seronegative. Each CDR3 is given with its conserved first and last residue. D genes are given only for firm matches.

CDR3nt	CDR3aa	d_gene	v_gene	j_gene
TGCGCCAGCAGCCAAGATAATTCTATAGGACTTCTCGACAATGAGCAGTTCTTC	CASSQDNSIGLLDNEQFF	NA	TRBV4-3	TRBJ2-1
TGCGCCAGCAGCCTCGGACAGGGTCGAGAGACCCAGTACTTC	CASSLGQGRETQYF	TRBD1	TRBV5-1	TRBJ2-5
TGTGCCAGTAGTCCGGGGCCAACTAGCGGGGGTACCAGGTCCTACGAGCAGTACTTC	CASSPGPTSGGTRSYEQYF	TRBD2	TRBV19	TRBJ2-7
TGTGCCAGCAGCTACGCAGGGGGAAGGAACACTGAAGCTTTCTTT	CASSYAGGRNTEAFF	TRBD1	TRBV5-1	TRBJ1-1
TGTGCCAGCAGCGAGCGGGGGTATTCGTTAAATGAGCAGTTCTTC	CASSERGYSLNEQFF	TRBD2	TRBV7-2	TRBJ2-1
TGCGCCAGCAGGGGCCCGACAGGGTTTGGGGCCAACGTCCTGACTTTC	CASRGPTGFGANVLTF	TRBD1	TRBV23-1	TRBJ2-6
TGTGCCAGCATCCCAAGGCCTAGCGGGGCCTACAATGAGCAGTTCTTC	CASIPRPSGAYNEQFF	TRBD2	TRBV27	TRBJ2-1
TGTGCCAGCTCACCAATTAGCGGGGGGACAGATACGCAGTATTTT	CASSPISGGTDTQYF	TRBD2	TRBV18	TRBJ2-3
TGTGCCAGCTCAACCTACAGGGAAGACACCGGGGAGCTGTTTTTT	CASSTYREDTGELFF	NA	TRBV18	TRBJ2-2
TGTGCCAGCAGTGACCCCCCAGGGGGGAACACTGAAGCTTTCTTT	CASSDPPGGNTEAFF	TRBD1	TRBV6-1	TRBJ1-1
TGTGCCAGCAGCGTACGACTAGCGGGCCGCAATGAGCAGTTCTTC	CASSVRLAGRNEQFF	TRBD2	TRBV9	TRBJ2-1
TGTGCCAGCAGCCCTAGCGGGAGCACAGATACGCAGTATTTT	CASSPSGSTDTQYF	TRBD2	TRBV6-4	TRBJ2-3
TGTGCCAGTAGTCCTCCGACAGGGAACACCGGGGAGCTGTTTTTT	CASSPPTGNTGELFF	NA	TRBV19	TRBJ2-2
TGTGCCAGCAGTTCCACCGGGACAGTTTACAATCAGCCCCAGCATTTT	CASSSTGTVYNQPQHF	TRBD1	TRBV28	TRBJ1-5
TGTGCCAGCAGTGGCCGGGGACAGGGCCTAAGCAATCAGCCCCAGCATTTT	CASSGRGQGLSNQPQHF	TRBD1	TRBV6-1	TRBJ1-5
TGTGCCAGCAGCAACCCCTCGCGAGTTGAAGCTTTCTTT	CASSNPSRVEAFF	NA	TRBV7-9	TRBJ1-1
TGTGCCAGCAGCTCGCAAAGACAATTTAGGAAGCAAGAGACCCAGTACTTC	CASSSQRQFRKQETQYF	NA	TRBV11-3	TRBJ2-5
TGTGCCAGCAGCGAGGGACTAGCGGGAAGGAGAGGTACGCAGTATTTT	CASSEGLAGRRGTQYF	TRBD2	TRBV2	TRBJ2-3
TGTGCCAGCAGTGTCCGGGACAGGGCCTACGAGCAGTACTTC	CASSVRDRAYEQYF	TRBD1	TRBV6-1	TRBJ2-7
TGTGCCAGCAGCTCGGGACAGGGGGCAGGTGAAAAACTGTTTTTT	CASSSGQGAGEKLFF	TRBD1	TRBV5-8	TRBJ1-4
TGTGCCAGCAGTGCCAGGACAGCTCTCTACAATGAGCAGTTCTTC	CASSARTALYNEQFF	NA	TRBV6-1	TRBJ2-1
TGTGCCAGCAGTTACCAGGGGGCCCTTTACGAGCAGTACTTC	CASSYQGALYEQYF	TRBD1	TRBV6-5	TRBJ2-7
TGTGCCAGCAGCGCGGAAAGGAGAAACACCATATATTTT	CASSAERRNTIYF	NA	TRBV6-5	TRBJ1-3
TGTGCCAGCAGCCAAGATATTGGGACAGGGTCGACACCCCTCCACTTT	CASSQDIGTGSTPLHF	TRBD1	TRBV14	TRBJ1-6
TGTGCGGGGGGGGAGACAGATACGCAGTATTTT	CAGGETDTQYF	TRBD2	TRBV6-6	TRBJ2-3
TGTGCCAGCAAACTCGGCCAGGATGGTAGTCAGCCCCAGCATTTT	CASKLGQDGSQPQHF	NA	TRBV27	TRBJ1-5
TGCGCCAGCAGCCAAGACAGGGGGTCCTACTATGGCTACACCTTC	CASSQDRGSYYGYTF	TRBD1	TRBV4-3	TRBJ1-2